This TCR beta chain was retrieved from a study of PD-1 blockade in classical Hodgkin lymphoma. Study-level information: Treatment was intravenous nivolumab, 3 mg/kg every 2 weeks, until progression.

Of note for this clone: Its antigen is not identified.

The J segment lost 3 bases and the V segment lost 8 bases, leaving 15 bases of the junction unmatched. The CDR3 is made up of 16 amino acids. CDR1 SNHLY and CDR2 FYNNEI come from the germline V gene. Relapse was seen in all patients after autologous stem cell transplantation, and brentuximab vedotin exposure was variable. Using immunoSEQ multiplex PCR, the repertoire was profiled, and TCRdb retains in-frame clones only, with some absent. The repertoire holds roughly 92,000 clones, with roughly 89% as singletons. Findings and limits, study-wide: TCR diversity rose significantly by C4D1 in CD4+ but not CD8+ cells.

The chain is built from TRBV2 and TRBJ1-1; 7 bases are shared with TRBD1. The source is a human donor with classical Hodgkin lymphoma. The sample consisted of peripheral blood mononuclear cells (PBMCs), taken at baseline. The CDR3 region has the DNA TGTGCCAGCCAACGTGGGCACAGGGGACTTGACACTGAAGCTTTCTTT. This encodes CASQRGHRGLDTEAFF.